This T cell receptor beta chain was recorded in a study of blood T cell repertoires in COVID-19. Study summary: T cells, B-cell-depleted T cells, or PBMCs supplied cDNA or gDNA.

Those who participated ranged in age from roughly 18 to 90 years and resided in approximately 23 US areas. TCRdb keeps only in-frame clones here, not all; method: immunoSEQ multiplex PCR. The table has more than 250,000 clones, around 88% seen once. This CDR3 contains 17 residues. With V trimmed by 5 bases and J by 4 bases, 14 bases remained unmatched. Per the germline V gene, CDR1 is MNHEY and CDR2 is SVGEGT. Sequenced sample: PBMCs or T cells enriched from blood (not recorded which). This TCR derives from a woman aged 40 to 55 with acute COVID-19. The chain carries TRBV6-2 or TRBV6-3 and TRBJ2-1; 7 positions agree with TRBD1. The CDR3 DNA reads as TGTGCCAGCAGTCTCCGACAGGGATATTCGCTTTACAATGAGCAGTTCTTC. Translating gives CASSLRQGYSLYNEQFF.